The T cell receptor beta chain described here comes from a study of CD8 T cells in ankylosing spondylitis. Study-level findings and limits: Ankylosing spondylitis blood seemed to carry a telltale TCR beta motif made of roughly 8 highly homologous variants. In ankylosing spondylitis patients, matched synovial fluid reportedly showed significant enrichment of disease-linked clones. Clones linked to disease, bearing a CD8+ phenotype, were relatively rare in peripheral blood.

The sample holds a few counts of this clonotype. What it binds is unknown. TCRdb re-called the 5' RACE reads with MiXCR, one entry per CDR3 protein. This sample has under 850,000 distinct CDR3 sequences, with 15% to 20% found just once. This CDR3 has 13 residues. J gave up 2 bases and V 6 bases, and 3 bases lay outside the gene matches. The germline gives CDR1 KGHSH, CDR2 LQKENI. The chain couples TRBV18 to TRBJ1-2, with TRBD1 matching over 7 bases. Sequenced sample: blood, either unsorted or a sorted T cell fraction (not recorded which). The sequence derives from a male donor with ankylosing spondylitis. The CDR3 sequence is CASSGGQNYGYTF. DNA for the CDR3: TGTGCCAGCTCTGGGGGACAGAACTATGGCTACACCTTC.